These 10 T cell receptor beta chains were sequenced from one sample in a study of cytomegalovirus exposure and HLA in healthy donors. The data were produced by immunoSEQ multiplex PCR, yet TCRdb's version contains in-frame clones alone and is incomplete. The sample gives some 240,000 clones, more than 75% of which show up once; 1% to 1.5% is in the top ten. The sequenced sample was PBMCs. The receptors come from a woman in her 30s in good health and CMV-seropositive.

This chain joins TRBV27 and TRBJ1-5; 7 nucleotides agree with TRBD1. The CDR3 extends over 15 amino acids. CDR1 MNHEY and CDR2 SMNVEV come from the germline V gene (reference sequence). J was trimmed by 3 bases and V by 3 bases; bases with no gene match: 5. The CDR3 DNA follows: TGTGCCAGCAGTTTCACAGGGGAGGTCAATCAGCCCCAGCATTTT. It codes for CASSFTGEVNQPQHF.

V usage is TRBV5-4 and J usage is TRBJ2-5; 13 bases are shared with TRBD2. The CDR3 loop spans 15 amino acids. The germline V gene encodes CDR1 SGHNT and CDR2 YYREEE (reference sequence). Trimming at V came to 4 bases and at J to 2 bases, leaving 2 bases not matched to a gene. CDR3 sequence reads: CASSAGLAGQETQYF. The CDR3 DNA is TGTGCCAGCAGCGCGGGACTAGCGGGACAAGAGACCCAGTACTTC.

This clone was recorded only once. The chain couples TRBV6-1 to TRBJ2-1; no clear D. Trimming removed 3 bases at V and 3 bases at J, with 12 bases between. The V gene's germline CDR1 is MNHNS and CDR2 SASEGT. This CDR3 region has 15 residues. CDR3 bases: TGTGCCAGCAGTGATTATGAGGAAGGCTACAATGAGCAGTTCTTC. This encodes CASSDYEEGYNEQFF.

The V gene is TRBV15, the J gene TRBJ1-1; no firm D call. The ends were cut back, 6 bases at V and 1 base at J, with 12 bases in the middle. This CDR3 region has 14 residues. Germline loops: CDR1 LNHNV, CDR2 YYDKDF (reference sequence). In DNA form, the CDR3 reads TGTGCCACCAGTGATCGGGTCGCGAACACTGAAGCTTTCTTT. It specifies CATSDRVANTEAFF. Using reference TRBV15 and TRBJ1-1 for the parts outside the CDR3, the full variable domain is DAMVIQNPRYQVTQFGKPVTLSCSQTLNHNVMYWYQQKSSQAPKLLFHYYDKDFNNEADTPDNFQSRRPNTSFCFLDIRSPGLGDTAMYLCATSDRVANTEAFFGQGTRLTVV.

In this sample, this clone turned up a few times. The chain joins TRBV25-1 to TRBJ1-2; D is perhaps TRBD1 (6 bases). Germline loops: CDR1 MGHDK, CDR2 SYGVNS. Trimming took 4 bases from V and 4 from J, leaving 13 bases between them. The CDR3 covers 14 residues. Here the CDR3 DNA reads TGTGCCAGCAGTGGGAGGACAGAGGTCTATGGCTACACCTTC. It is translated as CASSGRTEVYGYTF.

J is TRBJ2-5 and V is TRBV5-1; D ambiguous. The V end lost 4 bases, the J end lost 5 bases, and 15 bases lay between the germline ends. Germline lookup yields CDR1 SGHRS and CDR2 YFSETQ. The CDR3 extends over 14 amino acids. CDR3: CASSQFGGQETQYF. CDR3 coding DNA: TGCGCCAGCAGCCAGTTCGGTGGGCAGGAGACCCAGTACTTC.

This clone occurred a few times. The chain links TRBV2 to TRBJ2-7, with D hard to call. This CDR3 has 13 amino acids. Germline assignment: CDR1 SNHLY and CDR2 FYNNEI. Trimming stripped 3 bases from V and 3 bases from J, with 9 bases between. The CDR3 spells CASSEAQIYEQYF. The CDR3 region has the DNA TGTGCCAGCAGTGAGGCACAGATCTACGAGCAGTACTTC.

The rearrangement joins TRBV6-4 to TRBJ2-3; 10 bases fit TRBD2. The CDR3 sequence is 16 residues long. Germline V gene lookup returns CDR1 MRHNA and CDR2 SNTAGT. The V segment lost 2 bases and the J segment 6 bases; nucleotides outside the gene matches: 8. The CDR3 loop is CASSDGLAGGSDTQYF. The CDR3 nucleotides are TGTGCCAGCAGTGACGGGTTAGCGGGAGGATCCGATACGCAGTATTTT.

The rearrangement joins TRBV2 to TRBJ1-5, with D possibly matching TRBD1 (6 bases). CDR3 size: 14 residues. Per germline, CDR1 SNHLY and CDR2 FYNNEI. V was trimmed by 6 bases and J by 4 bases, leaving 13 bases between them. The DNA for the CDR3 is TGTGCCAGCAGGAGGGGGGGGCGAAATCAGCCCCAGCATTTT. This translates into CASRRGGRNQPQHF.

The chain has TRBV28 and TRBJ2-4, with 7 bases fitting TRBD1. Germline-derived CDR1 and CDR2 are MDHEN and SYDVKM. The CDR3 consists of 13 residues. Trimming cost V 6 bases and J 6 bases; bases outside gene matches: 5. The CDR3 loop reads CASRDRVRNIQYF. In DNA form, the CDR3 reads TGTGCCAGCAGAGACAGGGTGAGAAACATTCAGTACTTC.